This T cell receptor beta chain was obtained from a study of T cell clones after liver transplantation. Study context: A pre-transplant mixed lymphocyte reaction with TCRbeta sequencing defined graft-donor-reactive clones followed in post-transplant blood.

Repertoires were generated with immunoSEQ multiplex PCR, while TCRdb's copy carries only in-frame clones and drops some. Of several thousand clones listed, about a quarter are singletons. Proliferating CFSE-low MLR cells were sequenced to define alloreactive TCRbeta sequences. Pre-transplant recipient cells responded to graft donor PBMCs, splenocytes, lymph-node cells, or third-party PBMCs. As for this clone: The antigen is undetermined.

The CDR3 loop spans 14 amino acids. Trimming took 7 bases from V and 0 from J, leaving 11 bases between them. CDR1 and CDR2 from the germline V gene are WNHNN and SYGVQD (reference sequence). V is TRBV10-1 and J is TRBJ2-3; no reliable D call. The sequence was collected from a human patient who received a liver transplant. These T cells may partly come from the graft donor. Sequenced sample: CD4+ T cells from cultured PBMCs. The CDR3 DNA is TGCGCCAGCAATATGGGAACTAGCACAGATACGCAGTATTTT. Amino acid sequence: CASNMGTSTDTQYF.